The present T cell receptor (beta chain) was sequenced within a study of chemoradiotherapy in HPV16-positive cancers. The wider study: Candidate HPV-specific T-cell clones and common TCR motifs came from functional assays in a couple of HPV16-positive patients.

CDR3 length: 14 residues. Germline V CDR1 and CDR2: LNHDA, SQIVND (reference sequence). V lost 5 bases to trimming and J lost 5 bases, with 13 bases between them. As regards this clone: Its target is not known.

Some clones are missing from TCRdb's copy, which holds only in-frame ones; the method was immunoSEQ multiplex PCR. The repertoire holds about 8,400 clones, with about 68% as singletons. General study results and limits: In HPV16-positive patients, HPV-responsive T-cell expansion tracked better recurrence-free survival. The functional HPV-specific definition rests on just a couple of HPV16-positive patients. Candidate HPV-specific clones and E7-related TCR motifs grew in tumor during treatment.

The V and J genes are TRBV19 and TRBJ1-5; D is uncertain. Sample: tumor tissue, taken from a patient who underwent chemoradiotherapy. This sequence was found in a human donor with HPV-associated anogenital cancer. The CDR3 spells CASSAQTGYQPQHF. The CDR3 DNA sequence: TGTGCCAGTAGTGCCCAGACGGGTTATCAGCCCCAGCATTTT. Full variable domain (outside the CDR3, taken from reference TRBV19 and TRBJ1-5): DGGITQSPKYLFRKEGQNVTLSCEQNLNHDAMYWYRQDPGQGLRLIYYSQIVNDFQKGDIAEGYSVSREKKESFPLTVTSAQKNPTAFYLCASSAQTGYQPQHFGDGTRLSIL.